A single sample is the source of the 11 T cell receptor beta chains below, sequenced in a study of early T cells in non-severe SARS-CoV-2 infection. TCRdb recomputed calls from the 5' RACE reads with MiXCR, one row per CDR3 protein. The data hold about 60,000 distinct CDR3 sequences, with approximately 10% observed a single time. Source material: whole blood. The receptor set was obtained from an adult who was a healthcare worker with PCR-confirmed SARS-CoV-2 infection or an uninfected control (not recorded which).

The CDR3 protein is CSARPTSLRGALETQYF. The CDR3 bases are TGCAGTGCTAGACCCACCTCATTGCGGGGGGCCCTAGAGACCCAGTACTTC. This chain joins TRBV20-1 and TRBJ2-5; 8 positions agree with TRBD2. V was pared by 2 bases and J by 4 bases, with 15 bases of the junction left unmatched. CDR3 length equals 17 residues. CDR1 and CDR2 from the germline V gene are DFQATT and SNEGSKA (reference sequence).

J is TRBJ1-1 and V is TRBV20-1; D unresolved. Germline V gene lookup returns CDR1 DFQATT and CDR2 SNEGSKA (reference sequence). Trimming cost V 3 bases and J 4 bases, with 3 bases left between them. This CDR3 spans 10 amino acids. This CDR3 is CSARPTEAFF. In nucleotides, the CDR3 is TGCAGTGCTAGGCCCACTGAAGCTTTCTTT.

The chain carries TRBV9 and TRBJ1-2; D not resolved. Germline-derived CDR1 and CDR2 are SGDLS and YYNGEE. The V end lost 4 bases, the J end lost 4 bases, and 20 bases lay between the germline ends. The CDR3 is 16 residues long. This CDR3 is CASSLRTPSESYGYTF. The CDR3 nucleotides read TGTGCCAGCAGCCTACGTACACCTTCCGAGTCCTATGGCTACACCTTC.

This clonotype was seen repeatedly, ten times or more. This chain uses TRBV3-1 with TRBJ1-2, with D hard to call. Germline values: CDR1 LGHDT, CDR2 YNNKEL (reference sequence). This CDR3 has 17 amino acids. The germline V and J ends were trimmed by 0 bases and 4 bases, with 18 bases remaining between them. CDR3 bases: TGTGCCAGCAGCCAAGATCGATTCGCGATGACTTCCTATGGCTACACCTTC. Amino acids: CASSQDRFAMTSYGYTF.

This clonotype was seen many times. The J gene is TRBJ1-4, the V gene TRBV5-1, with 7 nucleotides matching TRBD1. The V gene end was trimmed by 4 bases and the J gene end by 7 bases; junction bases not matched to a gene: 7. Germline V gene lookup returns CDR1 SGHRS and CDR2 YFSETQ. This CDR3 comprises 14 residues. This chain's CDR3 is CASSAGTVSEKLFF. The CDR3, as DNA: TGCGCCAGCAGCGCCGGGACAGTTAGTGAAAAACTGTTTTTT.

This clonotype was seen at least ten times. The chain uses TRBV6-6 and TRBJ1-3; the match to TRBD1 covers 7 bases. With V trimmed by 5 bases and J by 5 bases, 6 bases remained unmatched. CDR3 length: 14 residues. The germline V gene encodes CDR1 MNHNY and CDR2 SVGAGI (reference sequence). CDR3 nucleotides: TGTGCCAGCAGTCCAGGGGGGTCTCGAAACACCATATATTTT. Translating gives CASSPGGSRNTIYF.

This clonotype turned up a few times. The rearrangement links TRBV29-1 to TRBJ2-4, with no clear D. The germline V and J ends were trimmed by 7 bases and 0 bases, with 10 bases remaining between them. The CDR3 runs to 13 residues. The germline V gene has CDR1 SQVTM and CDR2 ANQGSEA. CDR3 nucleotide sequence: TGCAGCGCTCTAGGCCTAGCCAAAAACATTCAGTACTTC. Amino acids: CSALGLAKNIQYF.

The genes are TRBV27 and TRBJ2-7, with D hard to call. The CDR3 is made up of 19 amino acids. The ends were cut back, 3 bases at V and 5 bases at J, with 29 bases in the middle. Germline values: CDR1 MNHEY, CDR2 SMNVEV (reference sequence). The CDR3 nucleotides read TGTGCCAGCAGTTTGATGCGGCCTGATCAGCCCCCAGAGGTCGACGAGCAGTACGTC. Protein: CASSLMRPDQPPEVDEQYV.

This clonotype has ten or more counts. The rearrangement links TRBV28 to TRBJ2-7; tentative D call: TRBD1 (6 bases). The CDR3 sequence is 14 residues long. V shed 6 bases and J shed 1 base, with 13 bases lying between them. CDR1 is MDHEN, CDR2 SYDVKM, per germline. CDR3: CASSPGTNSYEQYV. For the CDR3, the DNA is TGTGCCAGCAGCCCTGGGACAAATTCCTACGAGCAGTACGTC.

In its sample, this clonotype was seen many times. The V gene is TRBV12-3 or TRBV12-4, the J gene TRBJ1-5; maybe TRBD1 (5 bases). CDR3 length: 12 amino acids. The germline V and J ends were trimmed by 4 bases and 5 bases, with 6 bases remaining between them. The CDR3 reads CASSSGYQPQHF. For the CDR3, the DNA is TGTGCCAGCAGTTCAGGGTATCAGCCCCAGCATTTT.

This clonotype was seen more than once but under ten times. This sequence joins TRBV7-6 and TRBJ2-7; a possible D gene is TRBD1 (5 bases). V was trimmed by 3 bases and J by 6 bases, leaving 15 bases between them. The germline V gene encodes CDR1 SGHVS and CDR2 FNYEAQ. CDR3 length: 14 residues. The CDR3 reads CASSLGPNSGEQYV. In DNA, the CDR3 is TGTGCCAGCAGCTTGGGGCCGAATTCGGGCGAGCAGTACGTC.